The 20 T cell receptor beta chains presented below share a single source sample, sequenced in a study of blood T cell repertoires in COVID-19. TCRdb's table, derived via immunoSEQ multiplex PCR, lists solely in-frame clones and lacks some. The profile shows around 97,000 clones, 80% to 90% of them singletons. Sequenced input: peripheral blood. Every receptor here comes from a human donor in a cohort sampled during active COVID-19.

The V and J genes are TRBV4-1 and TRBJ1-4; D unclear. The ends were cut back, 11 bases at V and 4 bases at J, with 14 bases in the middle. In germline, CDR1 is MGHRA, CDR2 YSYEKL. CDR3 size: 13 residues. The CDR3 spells CAGSWTGNEKLFF. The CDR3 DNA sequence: TGCGCCGGGAGCTGGACGGGTAATGAAAAACTGTTTTTT.

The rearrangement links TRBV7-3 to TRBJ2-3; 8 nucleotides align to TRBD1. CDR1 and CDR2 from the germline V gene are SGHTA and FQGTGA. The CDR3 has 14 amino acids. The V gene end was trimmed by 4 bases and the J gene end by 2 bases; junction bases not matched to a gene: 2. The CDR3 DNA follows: TGTGCCAGCAGCTGGACAGGGCCCACAGATACGCAGTATTTT. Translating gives CASSWTGPTDTQYF.

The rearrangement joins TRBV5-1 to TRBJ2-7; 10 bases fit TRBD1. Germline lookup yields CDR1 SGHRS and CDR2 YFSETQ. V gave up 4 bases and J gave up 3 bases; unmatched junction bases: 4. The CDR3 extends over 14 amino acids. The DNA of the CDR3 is TGCGCCAGCAGCCAAGGACAGGGGGACTACGAGCAGTACTTC. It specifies CASSQGQGDYEQYF.

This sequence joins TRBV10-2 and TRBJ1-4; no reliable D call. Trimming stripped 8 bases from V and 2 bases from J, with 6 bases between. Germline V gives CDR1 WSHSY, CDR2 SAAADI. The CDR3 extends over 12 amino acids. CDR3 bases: TGCGCCAGCGAGGATACTAATGAAAAACTGTTTTTT. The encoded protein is CASEDTNEKLFF.

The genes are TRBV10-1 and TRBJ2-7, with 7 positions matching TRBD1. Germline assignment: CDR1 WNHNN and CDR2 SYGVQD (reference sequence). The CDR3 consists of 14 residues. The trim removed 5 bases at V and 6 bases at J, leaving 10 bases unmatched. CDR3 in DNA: TGCGCCAGCAGTCCCGACAGGGCTGTAGGCGAGCAGTACTTC. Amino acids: CASSPDRAVGEQYF.

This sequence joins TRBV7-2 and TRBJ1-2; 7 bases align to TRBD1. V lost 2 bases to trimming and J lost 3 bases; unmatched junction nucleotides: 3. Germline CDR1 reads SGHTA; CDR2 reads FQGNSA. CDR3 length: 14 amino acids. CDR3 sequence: CASSLSTGDYGYTF. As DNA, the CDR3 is TGTGCCAGCAGCTTATCTACAGGGGACTATGGCTACACCTTC.

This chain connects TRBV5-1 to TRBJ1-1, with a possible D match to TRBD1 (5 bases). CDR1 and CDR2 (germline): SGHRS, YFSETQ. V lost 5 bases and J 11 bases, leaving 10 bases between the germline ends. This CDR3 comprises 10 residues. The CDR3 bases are TGCGCCAGCAGGAAGGGGTTGGCTTTCTTT. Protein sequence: CASRKGLAFF.

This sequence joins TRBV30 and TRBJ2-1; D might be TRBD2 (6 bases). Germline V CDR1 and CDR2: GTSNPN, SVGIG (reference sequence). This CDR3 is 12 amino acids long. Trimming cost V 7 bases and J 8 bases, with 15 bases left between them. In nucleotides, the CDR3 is TGTGCCTCCCTCCGGGGGTTCGATGAGCAGTTCTTC. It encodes CASLRGFDEQFF.

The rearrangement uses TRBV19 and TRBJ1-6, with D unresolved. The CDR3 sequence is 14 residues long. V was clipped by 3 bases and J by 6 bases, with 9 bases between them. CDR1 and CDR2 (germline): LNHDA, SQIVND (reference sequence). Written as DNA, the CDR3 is TGTGCCAGTAGTATGATGCAGTTTAATTCACCCCTCCACTTT. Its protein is CASSMMQFNSPLHF.

CDR3 nucleotide sequence: TGTGCCAGCAGCTCGGCGGAGGTGTTTCACTATGGCTACACCTTC. Its translation: CASSSAEVFHYGYTF. The chain uses TRBV7-2 and TRBJ1-2; D is unresolved. Germline CDR1 and CDR2: SGHTA and FQGNSA. CDR3 length: 15 residues. Trimming took off 4 bases at V and 3 bases at J, with 15 bases between the two ends. Supplemented by reference TRBV7-2 and TRBJ1-2, the full variable domain reads GAGVSQSPSNKVTEKGKDVELRCDPISGHTALYWYRQSLGQGLEFLIYFQGNSAPDKSGLPSDRFSAERTGGSVSTLTIQRTQQEDSAVYLCASSSAEVFHYGYTFGSGTRLTVV.

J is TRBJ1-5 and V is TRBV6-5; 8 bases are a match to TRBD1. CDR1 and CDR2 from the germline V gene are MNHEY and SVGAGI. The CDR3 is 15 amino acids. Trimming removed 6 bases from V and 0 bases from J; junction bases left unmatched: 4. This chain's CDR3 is CASRIDRGSNQPQHF. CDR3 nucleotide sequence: TGTGCCAGCAGAATAGACAGGGGTAGCAATCAGCCCCAGCATTTT.

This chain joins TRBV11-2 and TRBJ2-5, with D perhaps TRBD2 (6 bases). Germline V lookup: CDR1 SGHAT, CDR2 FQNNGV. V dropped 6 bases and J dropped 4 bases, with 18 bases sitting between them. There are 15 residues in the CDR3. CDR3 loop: CASRLPGSRGETQYF. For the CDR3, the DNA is TGTGCCAGCAGGCTCCCCGGGAGCAGAGGAGAGACCCAGTACTTC.

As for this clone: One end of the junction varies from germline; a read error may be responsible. This CDR3 reads CASTLTGGMNTEAFF. DNA for the CDR3: TGCGCCAGCACCTTGACAGGGGGGATGAACACTGAAGCTTTCTTT. J is TRBJ1-1 and V is TRBV5-1; 9 bases line up with TRBD1. Germline CDR1 reads SGHRS; CDR2 reads YFSETQ. The CDR3 is 15 amino acids.

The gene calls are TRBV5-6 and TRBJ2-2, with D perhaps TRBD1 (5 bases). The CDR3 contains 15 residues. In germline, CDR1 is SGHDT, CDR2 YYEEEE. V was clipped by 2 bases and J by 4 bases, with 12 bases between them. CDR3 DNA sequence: TGTGCCAGCAGCTTCTACTCAGACAGCACCGGGGAGCTGTTTTTT. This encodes CASSFYSDSTGELFF.

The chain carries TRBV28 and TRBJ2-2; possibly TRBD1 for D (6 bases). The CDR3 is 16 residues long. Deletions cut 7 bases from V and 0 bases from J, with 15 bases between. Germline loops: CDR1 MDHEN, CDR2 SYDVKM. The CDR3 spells CASTSRGNPNTGELFF. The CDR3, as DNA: TGTGCCAGCACATCCAGGGGTAATCCGAACACCGGGGAGCTGTTTTTT. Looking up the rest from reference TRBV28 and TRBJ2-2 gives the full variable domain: DVKVTQSSRYLVKRTGEKVFLECVQDMDHENMFWYRQDPGLGLRLIYFSYDVKMKEKGDIPEGYSVSREKKERFSLILESASTNQTSMYLCASTSRGNPNTGELFFGEGSRLTVL.

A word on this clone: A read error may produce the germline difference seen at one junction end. The CDR3 reads CATCEREATGELFF. The CDR3 DNA reads TGTGCCACCTGTGAGAGGGAGGCCACCGGGGAGCTGTTTTTT. V usage is TRBV24-1 and J usage is TRBJ2-2; tentative D call: TRBD2 (6 bases). The V gene's germline CDR1 is KGHDR and CDR2 SFDVKD. This CDR3 has 14 residues.

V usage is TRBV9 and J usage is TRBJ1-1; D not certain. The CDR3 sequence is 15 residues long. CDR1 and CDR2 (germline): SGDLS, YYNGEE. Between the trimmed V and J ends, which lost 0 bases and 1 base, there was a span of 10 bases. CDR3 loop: CASSVEEGKNTEAFF. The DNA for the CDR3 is TGTGCCAGCAGCGTAGAAGAGGGAAAGAACACTGAAGCTTTCTTT.

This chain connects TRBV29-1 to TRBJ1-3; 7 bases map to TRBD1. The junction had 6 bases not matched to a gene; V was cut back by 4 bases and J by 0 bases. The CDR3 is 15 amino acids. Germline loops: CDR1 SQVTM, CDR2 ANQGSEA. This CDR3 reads CSVAQDRFSGNTIYF. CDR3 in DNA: TGCAGCGTTGCTCAGGACAGGTTCTCTGGAAACACCATATATTTT.

The CDR3 DNA reads as TGTGCCAGCAGTTTCAACCGGGCCCGGGGGTCCAAAAACATTCAGTACTTC. Its protein is CASSFNRARGSKNIQYF. The chain is built from TRBV28 and TRBJ2-4, with D possibly TRBD2 on 6 matching bases. The CDR3 is 17 amino acids. Trimming removed 3 bases from V and 2 bases from J, with 17 bases in between. In germline, CDR1 is MDHEN, CDR2 SYDVKM.

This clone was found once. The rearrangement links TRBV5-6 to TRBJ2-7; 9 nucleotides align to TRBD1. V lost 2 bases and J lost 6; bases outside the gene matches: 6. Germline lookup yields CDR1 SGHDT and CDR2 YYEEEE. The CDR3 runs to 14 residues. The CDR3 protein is CASSFGQGLREQYF. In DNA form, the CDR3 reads TGTGCCAGCAGCTTCGGACAGGGGTTACGCGAGCAGTACTTC. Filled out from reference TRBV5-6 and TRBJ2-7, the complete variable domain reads DAGVTQSPTHLIKTRGQQVTLRCSPKSGHDTVSWYQQALGQGPQFIFQYYEEEERQRGNFPDRFSGHQFPNYSSELNVNALLLGDSALYLCASSFGQGLREQYFGPGTRLTVT.